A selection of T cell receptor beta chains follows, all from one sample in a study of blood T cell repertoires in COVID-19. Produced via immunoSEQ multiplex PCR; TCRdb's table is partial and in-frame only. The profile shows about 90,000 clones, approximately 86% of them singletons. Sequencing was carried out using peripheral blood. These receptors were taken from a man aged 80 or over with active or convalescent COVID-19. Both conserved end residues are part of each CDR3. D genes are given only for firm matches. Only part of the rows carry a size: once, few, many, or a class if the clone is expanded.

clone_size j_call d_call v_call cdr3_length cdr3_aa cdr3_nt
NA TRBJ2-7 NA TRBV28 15 CASSSGLRDSYEQYF TGTGCCAGCAGCTCTGGGTTGCGGGACTCCTACGAGCAGTACTTC
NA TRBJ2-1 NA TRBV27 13 CASSAYRAGEQFF TGTGCCAGCAGTGCCTACAGGGCTGGTGAGCAGTTCTTC
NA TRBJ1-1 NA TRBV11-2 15 CASSLEPGGGTEAFF TGTGCCAGCAGCTTAGAACCTGGGGGGGGAACTGAAGCTTTCTTT
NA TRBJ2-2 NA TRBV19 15 CASSSGASNTGELFF TGTGCCAGTAGTTCGGGAGCCTCGAACACCGGGGAGCTGTTTTTT
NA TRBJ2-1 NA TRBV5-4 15 CASSLGLAHENEQFF TGTGCCAGCAGCTTGGGGCTAGCTCACGAAAATGAGCAGTTCTTC
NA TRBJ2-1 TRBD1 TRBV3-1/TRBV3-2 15 CASSQVQGSYNEQFF TGTGCCAGCAGCCAAGTACAGGGGTCCTACAATGAGCAGTTCTTC
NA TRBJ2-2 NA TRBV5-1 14 CASSFSSGTGELFF TGCGCCAGCAGCTTTTCCAGCGGCACCGGGGAGCTGTTTTTT
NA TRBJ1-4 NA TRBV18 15 CASSPPGHGYEKLFF TGTGCCAGCTCACCACCGGGACATGGCTATGAAAAACTGTTTTTT
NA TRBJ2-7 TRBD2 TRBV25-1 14 CANPGLAASYEQYF TGTGCCAACCCGGGACTAGCGGCCTCCTACGAGCAGTACTTC
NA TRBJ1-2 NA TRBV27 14 CASVGGGPNYGYTF TGTGCCAGCGTTGGAGGCGGACCTAACTATGGCTACACCTTC
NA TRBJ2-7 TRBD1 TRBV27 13 CASSSGTGARRYF TGTGCCAGCAGTTCGGGAACAGGGGCCCGACGGTACTTC
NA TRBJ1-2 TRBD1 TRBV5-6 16 CASSLVGTGEGYGYTF TGTGCCAGCAGCTTGGTTGGGACAGGGGAAGGTTATGGCTACACCTTC
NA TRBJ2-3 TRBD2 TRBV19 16 CASSMGLAGVTDTQYF TGTGCCAGTAGTATGGGACTAGCGGGAGTTACAGATACGCAGTATTTT
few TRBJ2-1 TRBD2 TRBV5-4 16 CASSLSLAGGGNEQFF TGTGCCAGCAGCTTGTCCTTAGCGGGAGGCGGGAATGAGCAGTTCTTC
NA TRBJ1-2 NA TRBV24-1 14 CATSDGGLNYGYTF TGTGCCACCAGTGATGGGGGCCTAAACTATGGCTACACCTTC
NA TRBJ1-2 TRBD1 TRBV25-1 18 CASSGSGTGGVYNYGYTF TGTGCCAGCAGTGGATCCGGGACAGGAGGTGTTTATAACTATGGCTACACCTTC
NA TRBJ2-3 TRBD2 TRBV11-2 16 CASSPLTSGRTDTQYF TGTGCCAGCAGCCCGCTGACTAGCGGGAGAACAGATACGCAGTATTTT
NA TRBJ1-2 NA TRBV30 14 CAWSVPGPIYGYTF TGTGCCTGGAGTGTACCAGGGCCGATTTATGGCTACACCTTC
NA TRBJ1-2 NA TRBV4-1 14 CASSQDRANYGYTF TGCGCCAGCAGCCAAGACAGGGCAAACTATGGCTACACCTTC
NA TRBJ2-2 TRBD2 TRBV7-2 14 CASSSAGGPGELFF TGTGCCAGCAGCTCAGCGGGAGGGCCCGGGGAGCTGTTTTTT
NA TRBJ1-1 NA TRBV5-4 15 CASGRESRSNTEAFF TGTGCCAGTGGAAGGGAGTCCAGGAGTAACACTGAAGCTTTCTTT
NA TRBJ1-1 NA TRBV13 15 CASSARTAGNTEAFF TGTGCCAGCAGCGCCCGGACAGCTGGGAACACTGAAGCTTTCTTT
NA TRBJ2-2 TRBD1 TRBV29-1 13 CSVGTGNTGELFF TGCAGCGTCGGGACAGGGAACACCGGGGAGCTGTTTTTT
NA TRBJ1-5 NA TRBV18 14 CASSPTRDNQPQHF TGTGCCAGCTCACCAACGAGGGATAATCAGCCCCAGCATTTT
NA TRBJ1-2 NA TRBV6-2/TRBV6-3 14 CASSSAGFNYGYTF TGTGCCAGCAGTTCCGCGGGGTTCAACTATGGCTACACCTTC
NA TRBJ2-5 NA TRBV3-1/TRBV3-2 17 CASSQGRRGGGRETQYF TGTGCCAGCAGCCAAGGAAGGAGGGGAGGGGGAAGAGAGACCCAGTACTTC
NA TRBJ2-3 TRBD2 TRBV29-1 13 CSGSGSSTDTQYF TGCAGCGGTAGCGGGAGTTCCACAGATACGCAGTATTTT
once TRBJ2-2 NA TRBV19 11 CASSIRGELFF TGTGCCAGTAGTATTCGCGGGGAGCTGTTTTTT
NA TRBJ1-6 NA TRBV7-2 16 CASSLENSRRDSPLHF TGTGCCAGCAGCTTAGAGAACAGCCGGAGGGATTCACCCCTCCACTTT